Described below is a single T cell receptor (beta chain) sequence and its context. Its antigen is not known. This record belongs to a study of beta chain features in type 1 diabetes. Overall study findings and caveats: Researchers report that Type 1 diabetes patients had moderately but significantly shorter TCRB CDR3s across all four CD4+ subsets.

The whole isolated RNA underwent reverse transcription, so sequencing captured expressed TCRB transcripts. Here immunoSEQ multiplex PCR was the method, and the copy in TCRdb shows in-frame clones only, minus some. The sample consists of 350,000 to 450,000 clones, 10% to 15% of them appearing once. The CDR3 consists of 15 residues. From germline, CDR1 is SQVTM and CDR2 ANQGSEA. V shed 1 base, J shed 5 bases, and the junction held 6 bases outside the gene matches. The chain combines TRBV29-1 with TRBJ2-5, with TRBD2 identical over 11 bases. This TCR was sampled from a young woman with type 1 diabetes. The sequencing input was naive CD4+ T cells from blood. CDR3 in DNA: TGCAGCGTTGAAGGACGACTAGCGGGATCTGAGACCCAGTACTTC. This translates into CSVEGRLAGSETQYF.